One and the same sample provided the 8 T cell receptor beta chains below, sequenced in a study of blood T cell repertoires in COVID-19. Sequencing was performed with immunoSEQ multiplex PCR; in TCRdb, only in-frame clones are kept and a portion is missing. This table holds around 150,000 clones, 85% found once. Source material: peripheral blood. These receptors all come from a human donor with acute or convalescent COVID-19. The donor label of this sample is uncertain.

V usage is TRBV3-1 (or the pseudogene TRBV3-2) and J usage is TRBJ1-3, with TRBD1 matching over 8 bases. The ends lost 3 bases at V and 2 bases at J; junction bases unmatched: 3. The CDR3 sequence is 15 residues long. Per the germline V gene, CDR1 is LGHDT and CDR2 is YNNKEL (reference sequence). The CDR3 DNA reads TGTGCCAGCAGCCAGTACAGGGGGACTGGAAACACCATATATTTT. Its translation is CASSQYRGTGNTIYF.

The CDR3, as DNA: TGTGCCAGCAGGGGAGGGGAGGCCAGTGAGCAGTTCTTC. Its protein product is CASRGGEASEQFF. The V and J genes are TRBV2 and TRBJ2-1; 7 bases fit TRBD2. The germline CDR1 and CDR2 sequences are SNHLY and FYNNEI. CDR3 size: 13 residues. Trimming cost V 6 bases and J 9 bases; bases outside gene matches: 8.

The chain recombines TRBV2 with TRBJ2-1; tentative D call: TRBD1 (6 bases). The CDR3 has 14 amino acids. The V end lost 4 bases, the J end lost 2 bases, and 9 bases lay between the germline ends. The germline CDR1 and CDR2 sequences are SNHLY and FYNNEI. CDR3 residues: CASSGTETYNEQFF. CDR3 bases: TGTGCCAGCAGTGGGACAGAGACCTACAATGAGCAGTTCTTC.

V usage is TRBV5-1 and J usage is TRBJ2-5, with a tentative D call TRBD2 (5 bases). Germline CDR1 reads SGHRS; CDR2 reads YFSETQ. The CDR3 is made up of 16 amino acids. V was pared by 0 bases and J by 4 bases, with 16 bases between. DNA of the CDR3: TGCGCCAGCAGCTTGGAGGGAGCCTTCAAAGGAGAGACCCAGTACTTC. Its translation: CASSLEGAFKGETQYF.

In nucleotides, the CDR3 is TGTGCCAGCAGTGACGTCCCGGGGAACACTGAAGCTTTCTTT. Amino acids: CASSDVPGNTEAFF. This chain joins TRBV25-1 and TRBJ1-1; D uncertain. V dropped 3 bases and J dropped 1 base, with 9 bases sitting between them. This CDR3 has 14 residues. In germline, CDR1 is MGHDK, CDR2 SYGVNS.

V gene TRBV18 combines with J gene TRBJ2-3; 7 bases align to TRBD2. The CDR3 is made up of 15 amino acids. The germline CDR1 and CDR2 sequences are KGHSH and LQKENI. Trimming cost V 5 bases and J 6 bases; bases outside gene matches: 11. This chain's CDR3 is CASSSTGTTLDTQYF. The CDR3 DNA reads as TGTGCCAGCTCATCAACCGGGACTACCCTGGATACGCAGTATTTT. Combining the CDR3 with reference TRBV18 and TRBJ2-3 gives the whole variable domain NAGVMQNPRHLVRRRGQEARLRCSPMKGHSHVYWYRQLPEEGLKFMVYLQKENIIDESGMPKERFSAEFPKEGPSILRIQQVVRGDSAAYFCASSSTGTTLDTQYFGPGTRLTVL.

The rearrangement links TRBV5-1 to TRBJ2-3; 8 positions agree with TRBD2. CDR1 is SGHRS, CDR2 YFSETQ, per germline. This CDR3 is built from 15 residues. Trimming at V came to 5 bases and at J to 3 bases, leaving 8 bases not matched to a gene. CDR3 coding DNA: TGCGCCAGCAGTTACGGCGGGGGGATTACAGATACGCAGTATTTT. Translated, it gives CASSYGGGITDTQYF. Full variable domain (rest looked up from reference TRBV5-1 and TRBJ2-3): KAGVTQTPRYLIKTRGQQVTLSCSPISGHRSVSWYQQTPGQGLQFLFEYFSETQRNKGNFPGRFSGRQFSNSRSEMNVSTLELGDSALYLCASSYGGGITDTQYFGPGTRLTVL.

The V gene is TRBV6-6, the J gene TRBJ2-5; D possibly corresponds to TRBD2 (6 bases). Germline-derived CDR1 and CDR2 are MNHNY and SVGAGI (reference sequence). The CDR3 contains 15 residues. Trimming removed 5 bases at V and 5 bases at J, with 18 bases between. DNA for the CDR3: TGTGCCAGCAGTACCCCGGGAGCGCGTAGCGAGACCCAGTACTTC. Protein: CASSTPGARSETQYF.